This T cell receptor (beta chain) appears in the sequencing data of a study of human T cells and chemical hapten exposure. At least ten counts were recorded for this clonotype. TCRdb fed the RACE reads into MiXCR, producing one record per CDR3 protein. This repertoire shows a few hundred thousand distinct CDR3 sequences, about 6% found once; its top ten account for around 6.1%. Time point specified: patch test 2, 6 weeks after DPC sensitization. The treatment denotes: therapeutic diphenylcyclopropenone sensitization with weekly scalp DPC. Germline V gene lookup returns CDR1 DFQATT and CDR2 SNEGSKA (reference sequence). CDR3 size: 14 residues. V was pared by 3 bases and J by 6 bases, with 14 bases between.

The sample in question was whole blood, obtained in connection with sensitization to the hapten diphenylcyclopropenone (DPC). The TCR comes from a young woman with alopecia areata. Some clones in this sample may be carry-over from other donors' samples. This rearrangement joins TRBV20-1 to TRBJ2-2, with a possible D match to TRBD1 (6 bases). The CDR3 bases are TGCAGTGCTAGTAGGGGGTCACCAGCCGGGGAGCTGTTTTTT. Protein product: CSASRGSPAGELFF.